Each of the 20 T cell receptor beta chains below was sequenced from the same sample in a study of tumor-infiltrating lymphocytes in oesophageal squamous cell carcinoma. TCRdb itself ran the PCR reads through MiXCR, one entry per CDR3 protein. The sample has 23,000 or so distinct CDR3 sequences, about 40% seen once. What was sequenced was esophageal tumor tissue. Every receptor here comes from a male donor with esophageal squamous cell carcinoma.

This chain uses TRBV11-1 with TRBJ2-6; no clear D gene. Near its end, the DNA agrees better with TRBJ2-7, so the J call may be wrong. Germline CDR1 and CDR2: SGHAT and FQDESV (reference sequence). The CDR3 contains 14 residues. In DNA, the CDR3 is TGTGCCAGCAGCTTAGGTCGGTCATCCCATGAGCAGTACTTC. As protein: CASSLGRSSHEQYF.

This clonotype is medium-sized within its sample. The rearrangement joins TRBV7-9 to TRBJ2-5; D is unresolved. The V gene lost 3 bases and the J gene lost 4 bases, with 21 bases spanning the gap. CDR3 length equals 17 residues. CDR1 is SEHNR, CDR2 FQNEAQ, per germline (reference sequence). The CDR3 DNA follows: TGTGCCAGCAGCTTTTCATTGACTGCCGGGTCCGTAGAGACCCAGTACTTC. Translation: CASSFSLTAGSVETQYF. The full variable domain, in which reference TRBV7-9 and TRBJ2-5 provide the parts outside the CDR3, is DTGVSQNPRHKITKRGQNVTFRCDPISEHNRLYWYRQTLGQGPEFLTYFQNEAQLEKSRLLSDRFSAERPKGSFSTLEIQRTEQGDSAMYLCASSFSLTAGSVETQYFGPGTRLLVL.

This chain links TRBV7-3 with TRBJ1-1, with D maybe TRBD1 (5 bases). V lost 1 base and J lost 2, with 8 bases in between. Germline CDR1 SGHTA, CDR2 FQGTGA. The CDR3 totals 14 residues. The CDR3: CASSLRQLNTEAFF. In DNA form, the CDR3 reads TGTGCCAGCAGCTTAAGACAGTTAAACACTGAAGCTTTCTTT.

Turning to this clonotype: The final CDR3 position lacks the conserved phenylalanine or tryptophan, pointing to a likely read error. No DNA is shown, since the ends of the CDR3 on it are uncertain; the CDR3 is the one TCRdb lists. The chain carries TRBV6-1 and TRBJ2-7. Per germline, CDR1 MNHNS and CDR2 SASEGT. The CDR3 length is 15 residues, termini included. CDR3 sequence: CASSGSVASGYTFGS.

In this sample, this clonotype turned up many times. The V and J genes are TRBV6-1 and TRBJ2-5; 7 nucleotides align to TRBD1. The CDR3 runs to 12 residues. J lost 11 bases, V lost 6 bases, and 9 bases had no gene match. Germline V gene lookup returns CDR1 MNHNS and CDR2 SASEGT. CDR3 sequence (DNA): TGTGCCAGCAGCGCCCGGACAGGTGAGCAGTACTTC. It codes for CASSARTGEQYF.

By share, this clonotype ranks as medium-sized. The chain employs TRBV7-3 and TRBJ2-5, with 7 bases that match TRBD2. CDR3 size: 15 residues. Germline loops: CDR1 SGHTA, CDR2 FQGTGA. V lost 0 bases, J lost 2 bases, and 3 bases stayed unmatched. CDR3 in amino acids: CASSLTGEGQETQYF. CDR3 bases: TGTGCCAGCAGCTTAACGGGGGAGGGGCAAGAGACCCAGTACTTC. Filled out from reference TRBV7-3 and TRBJ2-5, the complete variable domain reads GAGVSQTPSNKVTEKGKYVELRCDPISGHTALYWYRQSLGQGPEFLIYFQGTGAADDSGLPNDRFFAVRPEGSVSTLKIQRTERGDSAVYLCASSLTGEGQETQYFGPGTRLLVL.

About this clonotype: This may arise from a read error, as a much more abundant clone is one base away. V and J are TRBV28 and TRBJ2-1; 14 bases line up with TRBD2. This CDR3 region has 17 residues. Trimming took 1 base from V and 10 from J; bases not matched to a gene: 9. The germline gives CDR1 MDHEN, CDR2 SYDVKM. Here the CDR3 DNA reads TGTGCCAGCAGTTTATCCTGGGGACTAGCGGGAGTTGACGAGCAGTTCTTC. This encodes CASSLSWGLAGVDEQFF.

Points on this clonotype: A much larger clone sits a single nucleotide away, making a read error possible. The genes are TRBV4-3 and TRBJ2-1, with a weak D call TRBD2 (6 bases). CDR3 length: 15 residues. Germline V gene data show CDR1 as LGHNA and CDR2 as YSLEER. Trimming took off 0 bases at V and 10 bases at J, with 16 bases between the two ends. CDR3 region: CASSQDGFGDSEQFF. CDR3 DNA: TGCGCCAGCAGCCAAGATGGGTTCGGGGACTCCGAGCAGTTCTTC.

Remarks on this clonotype: A much larger clone lies one base from this, so it may be a read error. The chain combines TRBV5-5 with TRBJ2-1, with D unresolved. In germline, CDR1 is SGHKS, CDR2 YYEKEE (reference sequence). The V end lost 1 base, the J end lost 10 bases, and 15 bases lay between the germline ends. This CDR3 contains 14 residues. In nucleotides, the CDR3 is TGTGCCAGCAGCTTGACTAACACCTTTGGAGAGCAGTTCTTC. This codes for CASSLTNTFGEQFF.

This clonotype was counted ten times or more. The genes are TRBV6-6 and TRBJ2-3; D might be TRBD2 (6 bases). The CDR3 runs 16 residues. V was shortened by 0 bases and J by 1 base, with 11 bases between the two germline ends. Germline CDR1 MNHNY, CDR2 SVGAGI (reference sequence). In DNA form, the CDR3 reads TGTGCCAGCAGTTACTCGCCCCCTAGCGGCACAGATACGCAGTATTTT. It translates to CASSYSPPSGTDTQYF.

This clonotype has ten or more counts. The chain uses TRBV11-2 and TRBJ1-2, with TRBD1 matching over 8 bases. CDR1 and CDR2 (germline): SGHAT, FQNNGV. The CDR3 runs to 16 residues. J was trimmed by 0 bases and V by 5 bases; bases with no gene match: 8. CDR3 sequence (DNA): TGTGCCAGCAGCCTGCGGACAGGGCGAGCTAACTATGGCTACACCTTC. Translating gives CASSLRTGRANYGYTF. Supplemented by reference TRBV11-2 and TRBJ1-2, the full variable domain reads EAGVAQSPRYKIIEKRQSVAFWCNPISGHATLYWYQQILGQGPKLLIQFQNNGVVDDSQLPKDRFSAERLKGVDSTLKIQPAKLEDSAVYLCASSLRTGRANYGYTFGSGTRLTVV.

The chain has TRBV7-4 and TRBJ2-2; no clear D. Germline CDR1 is SGHVT and CDR2 is SQSDAQ. CDR3 length: 14 amino acids. Trimming pared 1 base from V and 3 bases from J, leaving 6 bases between. DNA for the CDR3: TGTGCCAGCAGCTTAGGTGGAGACACCGGGGAGCTGTTTTTT. Amino acids: CASSLGGDTGELFF.

This clonotype was recorded many times. One base away lies a much larger clone, so this may be a sequencing read error. The chain employs TRBV28 and TRBJ2-7; 8 bases fit TRBD2. The junction had 13 bases not matched to a gene; V was cut back by 5 bases and J by 7 bases. The length of the CDR3 is 15 residues. Germline lookup yields CDR1 MDHEN and CDR2 SYDVKM. The CDR3 here is CASSTPRGAWNEQYF. The CDR3 DNA follows: TGTGCCAGCAGTACGCCGCGGGGGGCGTGGAATGAGCAGTACTTC. Complete variable domain (other parts from reference TRBV28 and TRBJ2-7): DVKVTQSSRYLVKRTGEKVFLECVQDMDHENMFWYRQDPGLGLRLIYFSYDVKMKEKGDIPEGYSVSREKKERFSLILESASTNQTSMYLCASSTPRGAWNEQYFGPGTRLTVT.

The chain couples TRBV24-1 to TRBJ1-2; 8 nucleotides align to TRBD1. Germline V gene lookup returns CDR1 KGHDR and CDR2 SFDVKD. There are 14 residues in the CDR3. V shed 3 bases and J 5 bases; nucleotides not matched to a gene: 4. This CDR3 reads CATSDGWTGYGYTF. In DNA form, the CDR3 reads TGTGCCACCAGTGATGGGTGGACAGGGTATGGCTACACCTTC.

A word on this clonotype: This may come from a read error, since a much larger clone is one base off. This chain links TRBV5-6 with TRBJ2-4; D remains unclear. Germline-derived CDR1 and CDR2 are SGHDT and YYEEEE. The CDR3 totals 12 residues. V was shortened by 4 bases and J by 15 bases, with 17 bases between the two germline ends. The CDR3: CASSADNYELYF. The DNA for the CDR3 is TGTGCCAGCAGCGCCGACAACTACGAGCTGTACTTC.

V and J are TRBV12-3 or TRBV12-4 and TRBJ2-3; the match to TRBD2 covers 12 bases. Losses at the gene ends were 2 bases for V and 6 bases for J; bases not matched to a gene: 3. The CDR3 extends over 15 amino acids. As DNA, the CDR3 is TGTGCCAGCAGTTTAAGACTAGCGGGAGACGATACGCAGTATTTT. Amino acids: CASSLRLAGDDTQYF.

J is TRBJ2-4 and V is TRBV6-1; TRBD1 aligns across 10 bases. The CDR3 has 15 amino acids. After removal of 6 bases from V and 13 bases from J, the junction contained 15 bases not matched to a gene. Looked up from germline, CDR1 is MNHNS and CDR2 is SASEGT. This CDR3 reads CASRPDRGLGGEQYF. The CDR3 nucleotides read TGTGCCAGCAGACCCGACAGGGGGCTCGGAGGAGAGCAGTACTTC.

This clonotype was detected many times. The V call is TRBV28, the J call TRBJ1-2; no reliable D call. The CDR3 sequence is 12 residues long. Trimming pared 3 bases from V and 4 bases from J, leaving 6 bases between. From germline, CDR1 is MDHEN and CDR2 SYDVKM. CDR3 sequence (DNA): TGTGCCAGCAGTTTGGCAAGCTATGGCTACACCTTC. Amino acids: CASSLASYGYTF.

The chain couples TRBV7-3 to TRBJ2-7; D is possibly TRBD1 (6 bases). The better agreement between TRBJ1-2 and the DNA end casts doubt on the J call. The CDR3 consists of 15 residues. Germline loops: CDR1 SGHTA, CDR2 FQGTGA. DNA for the CDR3: TGTGCCAGCAGCCGGACCATGGGGGGGCAACATGGCTACACCTTC. Its translation: CASSRTMGGQHGYTF.

This clonotype was detected only a few times. The chain recombines TRBV7-8 with TRBJ2-4, with 7 bases matching TRBD1. Gene TRBJ2-7 matches the end of the DNA better, so the J call may be wrong. The CDR3 runs to 14 residues. Germline V gene data show CDR1 as SGHVS and CDR2 as FQNEAQ. CDR3 loop: CASSSTGSPYEQYF. The CDR3 DNA follows: TGTGCCAGCAGCTCGACAGGGAGTCCCTACGAGCAGTACTTC.